The rows below give T cell receptor beta chains drawn from one sample of a study of PD-1 blockade in classical Hodgkin lymphoma. The table came from immunoSEQ multiplex PCR; TCRdb's copy has only in-frame clones and leaves some out. The table lists roughly 42,000 clones, about 70% of them singletons, with 20% to 25% in the top ten. The sequenced sample was peripheral blood mononuclear cells (PBMCs), obtained at baseline. The receptors originated from a human donor with classical Hodgkin lymphoma. Each CDR3 is given with its conserved first and last residue. The D gene is left open where the match is weak. Clone size appears in some rows only: once, few, many, or a class for an expanded clone.

.	.	TRBV6-5	TRBJ2-3	CASRTPLGDTQYF	TGTGCCAGCAGAACCCCACTTGGAGATACGCAGTATTTT
.	.	TRBV2	TRBJ2-7	CASRAPVAEAYEQYF	TGTGCCAGCAGGGCCCCTGTCGCGGAGGCCTACGAGCAGTACTTC
.	.	TRBV28	TRBJ2-7	CASSLGHALGEQYF	TGTGCCAGCAGTTTAGGGCACGCATTGGGGGAGCAGTACTTC
.	.	TRBV7-2	TRBJ2-1	CASSPLHEQFF	TGTGCCAGCAGCCCACTACATGAGCAGTTCTTC
.	.	TRBV6-6	TRBJ2-7	CASSYSGSSSYEQYF	TGTGCCAGCAGTTACTCGGGTAGTAGCTCCTACGAGCAGTACTTC
.	.	TRBV18	TRBJ2-5	CASSSQGAGETQYF	TGTGCCAGCTCGTCCCAAGGGGCAGGGGAGACCCAGTACTTC
.	.	TRBV27	TRBJ2-7	CASSLLPYEQYF	TGTGCCAGCAGTTTACTCCCCTACGAGCAGTACTTC
.	.	TRBV13	TRBJ1-2	CASSFGGYGYTF	TGTGCCAGCAGCTTCGGTGGTTATGGCTACACCTTC
.	TRBD1	TRBV27	TRBJ1-2	CASSLQGGLYGYTF	TGTGCCAGCAGTCTCCAAGGGGGCCTCTATGGCTACACCTTC
.	TRBD1	TRBV27	TRBJ1-5	CASSPLGTGGGGQPQHF	TGTGCCAGCAGTCCCCTGGGCACAGGGGGCGGGGGTCAGCCCCAGCATTTT
.	.	TRBV7-6	TRBJ2-1	CASSSEAVSYNEQFF	TGTGCCAGCAGCTCGGAAGCGGTCTCCTACAATGAGCAGTTCTTC
.	.	TRBV7-8	TRBJ1-1	CASSFASEAFF	TGTGCCAGCAGCTTTGCGAGTGAAGCTTTCTTT
.	.	TRBV7-3	TRBJ2-3	CASSRLGDTQYF	TGTGCCAGCAGCCGTTTGGGAGATACGCAGTATTTT
once	.	TRBV7-6	TRBJ1-5	CASSLQGPPNQPQHF	TGTGCCAGCAGCTTACAGGGGCCACCAAATCAGCCCCAGCATTTT
.	TRBD1	TRBV28	TRBJ1-5	CASSFGQGWYQPQHF	TGTGCCAGCAGTTTTGGACAGGGGTGGTATCAGCCCCAGCATTTT
.	TRBD1	TRBV7-2	TRBJ2-7	CASSFDRGLGIGQYF	TGTGCCAGCAGCTTCGACAGGGGTTTGGGGATCGGGCAGTACTTC
once	.	TRBV7-3	TRBJ2-3	CASSLTFRTQGTDTQYF	TGTGCCAGCAGCTTAACGTTTAGGACTCAGGGGACAGATACGCAGTATTTT
few	TRBD1	TRBV5-4	TRBJ1-4	CASSLTGGSATNEKLFF	TGTGCCAGCAGCTTGACAGGGGGCTCGGCAACTAATGAAAAACTGTTTTTT
.	.	TRBV14	TRBJ2-7	CASSQGKGRVYEQYF	TGTGCCAGCAGCCAAGGAAAGGGACGAGTCTACGAGCAGTACTTC
.	.	TRBV6-1	TRBJ1-4	CASSPSGVGEKLFF	TGTGCCAGCAGTCCTTCGGGGGTAGGTGAAAAACTGTTTTTT
.	TRBD2	TRBV27	TRBJ2-1	CASSHGTTHNEQFF	TGTGCCAGCAGCCACGGGACTACCCACAATGAGCAGTTCTTC
.	TRBD2	TRBV9	TRBJ2-1	CASSVGGGSSYNEQFF	TGTGCCAGCAGCGTAGGTGGCGGGAGCTCCTACAATGAGCAGTTCTTC